This TCR beta chain was captured in a study of cytomegalovirus exposure and HLA in healthy donors. Study-level information: Inside one of the first data releases sat 85 million or so unique TCRs taken from HLA-typed donors.

Germline loops: CDR1 KGHSH, CDR2 LQKENI. V dropped 1 base and J dropped 1; count of bases not matched to a gene: 3. The CDR3 is 15 residues long. This PCR relied on a set of 60 Vbeta primers and 13 Jbeta primers. Generated by immunoSEQ multiplex PCR, the TCRdb table keeps only in-frame clones and is missing some. The data contain over 150,000 clones, roughly 80% of them singletons. The study's findings and limits: 150 or so TCR beta chains were listed as cytomegalovirus-associated. CMV serostatus was the sole immune exposure information available.

Remarks on this clone: The antigen is unknown.

The specimen sequenced was PBMCs. The genes are TRBV18 and TRBJ2-5; 7 bases map to TRBD2. The source of this sequence is a male donor in good health and CMV-seronegative. The CDR3 bases are TGTGCCAGCTCACCACTGCGGGGGTCCCAAGAGACCCAGTACTTC. Residues: CASSPLRGSQETQYF.